Following are 31 T cell receptor beta chains from one sample sequenced in a study of graft-versus-host responses after intestinal transplantation. TCRdb keeps only in-frame clones here, not all; method: immunoSEQ multiplex PCR. The sample records 95,000 to 150,000 clones, roughly 95% being singletons. Their antigens are not known. The input for sequencing was unstimulated CD8+ T cells sorted from spleen or lymph node cells, taken before intestinal transplant. All receptors come from a human donor who received an intestinal transplant.

The CDR3 here is CASSLVQGNEQYF. CDR3 nucleotide sequence: TGTGCCAGCAGTTTGGTTCAGGGAAACGAGCAGTACTTC. V gene TRBV28 combines with J gene TRBJ2-7; perhaps TRBD1 as D (5 bases). CDR1 MDHEN and CDR2 SYDVKM come from the germline V gene. The CDR3 runs to 13 residues. The V end lost 3 bases, the J end lost 5 bases, and 11 bases lay between the germline ends. The full variable domain, completed using reference TRBV28 and TRBJ2-7, is DVKVTQSSRYLVKRTGEKVFLECVQDMDHENMFWYRQDPGLGLRLIYFSYDVKMKEKGDIPEGYSVSREKKERFSLILESASTNQTSMYLCASSLVQGNEQYFGPGTRLTVT.

The chain combines TRBV28 with TRBJ1-1, with 7 bases fitting TRBD1. This CDR3 contains 13 residues. The trim removed 4 bases at V and 4 bases at J, leaving 3 bases unmatched. In germline, CDR1 is MDHEN, CDR2 SYDVKM. In DNA form, the CDR3 reads TGTGCCAGCAGTTACAGGGGAGGCACTGAAGCTTTCTTT. Its translation: CASSYRGGTEAFF.

J is TRBJ2-7 and V is TRBV5-1; 7 positions agree with TRBD2. CDR3 length: 15 amino acids. J gave up 2 bases and V 3 bases, and 8 bases lay outside the gene matches. The V gene's germline CDR1 is SGHRS and CDR2 YFSETQ. CDR3 coding DNA: TGCGCCAGCAGCTCATTTGGGGGGGGGACCTACGAGCAGTACTTC. Its translation: CASSSFGGGTYEQYF.

This clone is a singleton in its sample. The rearrangement joins TRBV5-1 to TRBJ2-7; the D gene is possibly TRBD2 (5 bases). The germline V gene encodes CDR1 SGHRS and CDR2 YFSETQ. Deletions cut 0 bases from V and 4 bases from J, with 8 bases between. The CDR3 has 13 residues. The CDR3 sequence: CASSLESGYEQYF. The CDR3 coding sequence is TGCGCCAGCAGCTTGGAATCGGGGTACGAGCAGTACTTC.

The CDR3 region is CASSSRGGYNEQFF. In nucleotides, the CDR3 is TGCGCCAGCAGCTCCAGGGGCGGATACAATGAGCAGTTCTTC. J is TRBJ2-1 and V is TRBV5-1, with D possibly matching TRBD1 (6 bases). This CDR3 contains 14 residues. The germline gives CDR1 SGHRS, CDR2 YFSETQ. V was clipped by 3 bases and J by 4 bases, with 11 bases between them.

This chain connects TRBV9 to TRBJ2-7, with 8 positions matching TRBD1. The CDR3 spans 14 residues. Germline V gene data show CDR1 as SGDLS and CDR2 as YYNGEE. V shed 4 bases and J 3 bases; nucleotides not matched to a gene: 6. The CDR3 spells CASSLGTGGYEQYF. DNA for the CDR3: TGTGCCAGCAGCCTCGGGACAGGCGGCTACGAGCAGTACTTC.

The rearrangement uses TRBV27 and TRBJ2-1; 13 positions match TRBD2. The CDR3 runs 19 residues. Germline assignment: CDR1 MNHEY and CDR2 SMNVEV (reference sequence). J was trimmed by 0 bases and V by 2 bases; bases with no gene match: 7. Here the CDR3 reads CASSLAGLAGFSSYNEQFF. Here the CDR3 DNA reads TGTGCCAGCAGTTTAGCGGGACTAGCGGGATTTTCCTCCTACAATGAGCAGTTCTTC.

The V call is TRBV6-5, the J call TRBJ2-5; 9 nucleotides align to TRBD2. Germline CDR1 reads MNHEY; CDR2 reads SVGAGI. The V gene end was trimmed by 6 bases and the J gene end by 11 bases; junction bases not matched to a gene: 13. The CDR3 has 14 residues. The CDR3 bases are TGTGCCAGCAGCCTGAGCCGGCGGGAGGGAGAGCAGTACTTC. Translation: CASSLSRREGEQYF.

This chain uses TRBV2 with TRBJ1-6; D gene ambiguous. The V and J ends lost 1 base and 0 bases respectively, with 4 bases between them. Germline CDR1 SNHLY, CDR2 FYNNEI. CDR3 length equals 15 residues. CDR3 region: CASSEGRSYNSPLHF. The CDR3 DNA reads TGTGCCAGCAGTGAAGGGCGCTCCTATAATTCACCCCTCCACTTT. Supplemented by reference TRBV2 and TRBJ1-6, the full variable domain reads EPEVTQTPSHQVTQMGQEVILRCVPISNHLYFYWYRQILGQKVEFLVSFYNNEISEKSEIFDDQFSVERPDGSNFTLKIRSTKLEDSAMYFCASSEGRSYNSPLHFGNGTRLTVT.

V and J are TRBV11-2 and TRBJ2-2; TRBD2 might be the D (5 bases). V was pared by 5 bases and J by 3 bases, with 19 bases between. The length of the CDR3 is 17 residues. CDR1 is SGHAT and CDR2 is FQNNGV in the germline V gene. CDR3 protein: CASSQEDLTGDTGELFF. CDR3 coding DNA: TGTGCCAGCAGCCAAGAGGACTTAACCGGGGACACCGGGGAGCTGTTTTTT.

V is TRBV2 and J is TRBJ1-5; no clear D gene. CDR3 size: 14 residues. V was cut by 1 base and J by 7 bases, with 11 bases left in between. Germline values: CDR1 SNHLY, CDR2 FYNNEI. CDR3 DNA: TGTGCCAGCAGTGAAGTGGGGTCAGAGCAGCCCCAGCATTTT. This encodes CASSEVGSEQPQHF.

The chain recombines TRBV7-9 with TRBJ1-1; a weak D match, TRBD1 (5 bases). Germline CDR1 is SEHNR and CDR2 is FQNEAQ (reference sequence). The CDR3 length is 12 residues. V lost 6 bases and J lost 4, with 9 bases in between. The CDR3, as DNA: TGTGCCAGCAGTACGGGGGTCACTGAAGCTTTCTTT. Translating gives CASSTGVTEAFF.

The chain has TRBV5-1 and TRBJ1-1; 8 positions agree with TRBD1. The CDR3 is made up of 15 amino acids. The germline CDR1 and CDR2 sequences are SGHRS and YFSETQ. V shed 3 bases and J 0 bases; nucleotides not matched to a gene: 4. The CDR3 DNA follows: TGCGCCAGCAGCTCAGGACAGGGTATGAACACTGAAGCTTTCTTT. Protein product: CASSSGQGMNTEAFF.

This rearrangement joins TRBV5-8 to TRBJ1-4; D perhaps matches TRBD1 (5 bases). Germline V gene lookup returns CDR1 SGHTS and CDR2 YDEGEE. The CDR3 length is 17 residues. V was shortened by 4 bases and J by 0 bases, with 16 bases between the two germline ends. The CDR3 reads CASSGTAGIATNEKLFF. CDR3 coding DNA: TGTGCCAGCAGCGGGACCGCAGGCATTGCAACTAATGAAAAACTGTTTTTT.

The chain joins TRBV7-9 to TRBJ2-5, with 14 bases lining up with TRBD2. Germline V gene data show CDR1 as SEHNR and CDR2 as FQNEAQ (reference sequence). Trimming removed 6 bases from V and 4 bases from J; junction bases left unmatched: 7. There are 16 residues in the CDR3. The CDR3 sequence: CASRQGLAGVAETQYF. The DNA of the CDR3 is TGTGCCAGCAGACAGGGACTAGCGGGAGTGGCAGAGACCCAGTACTTC.

V gene TRBV7-2 combines with J gene TRBJ1-1; D unclear. Trimming removed 2 bases from V and 7 bases from J, with 8 bases in between. This CDR3 has 12 amino acids. Germline CDR1 SGHTA, CDR2 FQGNSA. The CDR3 here is CASSLIPHEAFF. The CDR3 coding sequence is TGTGCCAGCAGCTTAATTCCGCATGAAGCTTTCTTT.

This chain uses TRBV27 with TRBJ2-7; 7 positions match TRBD1. Trimming took 3 bases from V and 5 from J; bases not matched to a gene: 16. This CDR3 is 17 amino acids long. Germline V gene sequence: CDR1 MNHEY, CDR2 SMNVEV (reference sequence). The CDR3 bases are TGTGCCAGCAGTTTCCGGGAACCGACAGGGAACGGAGACGAGCAGTACTTC. Protein: CASSFREPTGNGDEQYF.

This chain uses TRBV7-9 with TRBJ2-7; 8 nucleotides match TRBD1. The CDR3 has 12 amino acids. Losses at the gene ends were 5 bases for V and 6 bases for J; bases not matched to a gene: 3. Germline values: CDR1 SEHNR, CDR2 FQNEAQ (reference sequence). In DNA form, the CDR3 reads TGTGCCAGCAGCCATGACAGGGGCGAGCAGTACTTC. Protein sequence: CASSHDRGEQYF.

The rearrangement uses TRBV25-1 and TRBJ1-4; D is uncertain. The CDR3 extends over 14 amino acids. Germline CDR1 MGHDK, CDR2 SYGVNS. V was pared by 2 bases and J by 3 bases, with 7 bases between. CDR3 sequence: CASSEGGPNEKLFF. Written as DNA, the CDR3 is TGTGCCAGCAGTGAAGGTGGACCTAATGAAAAACTGTTTTTT.

J is TRBJ2-2 and V is TRBV4-3; D not certain. The length of the CDR3 is 12 residues. The V end lost 5 bases, the J end lost 2 bases, and 3 bases lay between the germline ends. Germline assignment: CDR1 LGHNA and CDR2 YSLEER. The CDR3, as DNA: TGCGCCAGCAGCTACAACACCGGGGAGCTGTTTTTT. Its protein is CASSYNTGELFF.

This chain joins TRBV9 and TRBJ2-1; 8 positions agree with TRBD2. The CDR3 length is 16 residues. CDR1 and CDR2 from the germline V gene are SGDLS and YYNGEE. With V trimmed by 0 bases and J by 8 bases, 10 bases remained unmatched. This chain's CDR3 is CASSVEREMFSYEQFF. In nucleotides, the CDR3 is TGTGCCAGCAGCGTAGAGCGGGAGATGTTTTCGTATGAGCAGTTCTTC.

By proportion, this clone is medium-sized. The chain links TRBV2 to TRBJ2-7; 7 bases align to TRBD2. The CDR3 runs to 16 residues. Germline V gene sequence: CDR1 SNHLY, CDR2 FYNNEI. The V segment lost 7 bases and the J segment 2 bases; nucleotides outside the gene matches: 14. The CDR3 loop is CASMGTMSETAYEQYF. The CDR3 DNA reads as TGTGCCAGCATGGGGACTATGAGCGAGACGGCCTACGAGCAGTACTTC.

For the CDR3, the DNA is TGTGCCAGATATATAAGACGGCTGTCTGGGGCCAACGTCCTGACTTTC. It specifies CARYIRRLSGANVLTF. The chain has TRBV19 and TRBJ2-6; D is ambiguous. CDR1 is LNHDA and CDR2 is SQIVND in the germline V gene (reference sequence). This CDR3 has 16 amino acids. Trimming removed 9 bases from V and 1 base from J, with 16 bases in between. Looking up the rest from reference TRBV19 and TRBJ2-6 gives the full variable domain: DGGITQSPKYLFRKEGQNVTLSCEQNLNHDAMYWYRQDPGQGLRLIYYSQIVNDFQKGDIAEGYSVSREKKESFPLTVTSAQKNPTAFYLCARYIRRLSGANVLTFGAGSRLTVL.

The rearrangement uses TRBV5-1 and TRBJ2-1; TRBD1 matches 8 bases. CDR1 SGHRS and CDR2 YFSETQ come from the germline V gene. This CDR3 has 14 amino acids. The junction had 5 bases not matched to a gene; V was cut back by 2 bases and J by 7 bases. The CDR3 DNA follows: TGCGCCAGCAGCTTAGGCAGGGGGCTGAATGAGCAGTTCTTC. Translation gives CASSLGRGLNEQFF.

The V and J genes are TRBV19 and TRBJ2-7, with a possible D match to TRBD2 (5 bases). The CDR3 runs to 13 residues. The ends were cut back, 3 bases at V and 3 bases at J, with 9 bases in the middle. Germline CDR1 is LNHDA and CDR2 is SQIVND (reference sequence). The CDR3 nucleotides read TGTGCCAGTAGTATCGCTAGCAGCTACGAGCAGTACTTC. Translation: CASSIASSYEQYF.

The chain links TRBV6-1 to TRBJ1-5; D not certain. Between the trimmed V and J ends, which lost 0 bases and 0 bases, there was a span of 18 bases. Germline CDR1 and CDR2: MNHNS and SASEGT. The CDR3 spans 19 residues. CDR3 sequence (DNA): TGTGCCAGCAGTGAAGCGCCTCTGGCATCTGGCTATAGCAATCAGCCCCAGCATTTT. This codes for CASSEAPLASGYSNQPQHF.

The chain joins TRBV7-9 to TRBJ2-3, with unresolved D. The CDR3 runs 14 residues. Trimming shortened V by 7 bases and J by 3 bases, and 14 bases separated the two germline ends. CDR1 and CDR2 from the germline V gene are SEHNR and FQNEAQ (reference sequence). The CDR3 DNA reads TGTGCCAGCACCCCGGTGGGATTGACAGATACGCAGTATTTT. Translating gives CASTPVGLTDTQYF.

As DNA, the CDR3 is TGTGCCAGCAGTTCCCGCGGTCGCCCCAGCGGCCAGGCCTTACGCCAGTACTTC. Its translation: CASSSRGRPSGQALRQYF. V usage is TRBV28 and J usage is TRBJ2-5; TRBD2 is a possible D gene (5 bases). The V end was cut by 4 bases, the J end by 10 bases, with 31 bases between. From germline, CDR1 is MDHEN and CDR2 SYDVKM. This CDR3 has 18 amino acids.

V gene TRBV9 combines with J gene TRBJ1-1; TRBD1 matches at 7 bases. Germline trimming cut 4 bases from V and 0 bases from J; bases unmatched to any gene: 6. The germline V gene encodes CDR1 SGDLS and CDR2 YYNGEE. CDR3 length equals 15 residues. In DNA, the CDR3 is TGTGCCAGCAGCCCTCAGACAGGGTTGAACACTGAAGCTTTCTTT. Protein product: CASSPQTGLNTEAFF.

The CDR3 DNA reads TGTGCCAGCAGCCCCGACTCCTACGAGCAGTACTTC. It is translated as CASSPDSYEQYF. V and J are TRBV28 and TRBJ2-7, with unresolved D. Germline CDR1 is MDHEN and CDR2 is SYDVKM. V shed 6 bases and J shed 0 bases, with 6 bases lying between them. This CDR3 contains 12 residues.

The chain recombines TRBV27 with TRBJ2-7; 9 positions agree with TRBD1. The germline V gene has CDR1 MNHEY and CDR2 SMNVEV (reference sequence). The V and J ends lost 6 bases and 5 bases, in that order; junction bases with no gene match: 11. The CDR3 totals 15 residues. This CDR3 is CASRHLGDRDHEQYF. The CDR3 DNA reads TGTGCCAGCAGACATCTAGGGGACAGGGACCACGAGCAGTACTTC.